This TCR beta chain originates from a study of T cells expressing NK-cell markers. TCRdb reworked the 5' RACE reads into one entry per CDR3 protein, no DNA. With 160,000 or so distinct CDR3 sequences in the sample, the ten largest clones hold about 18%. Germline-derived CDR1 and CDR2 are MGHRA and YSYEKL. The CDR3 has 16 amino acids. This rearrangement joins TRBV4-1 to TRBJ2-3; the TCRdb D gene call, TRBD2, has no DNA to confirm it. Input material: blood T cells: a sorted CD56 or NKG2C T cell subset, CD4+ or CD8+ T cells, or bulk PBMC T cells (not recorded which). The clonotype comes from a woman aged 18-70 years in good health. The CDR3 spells CASSQLAGGPEDTQYF.